This T cell receptor beta chain was captured by sequencing in a study of blood T cell repertoires in COVID-19. Study-level background: Material from acute and convalescent COVID-19 was sourced from the United States, Italy and Spain. PBMCs, B-cell-depleted T cells, or T cells were the source of the cDNA or gDNA that made up the material.

Recruits, aged about 18 to 90 years, lived in 20 to 30 US areas. TCRdb's table, derived via immunoSEQ multiplex PCR, lists solely in-frame clones and lacks some. The repertoire holds approximately 380,000 clones, with more than 75% as singletons. V shed 5 bases and J shed 5 bases, with 3 bases lying between them. This CDR3 is built from 11 residues. Germline assignment: CDR1 MNHEY and CDR2 SVGEGT. The source material was PBMCs or T cells enriched from blood (not recorded which). The clonotype comes from a woman younger than 35 who had recovered from COVID-19. The chain links TRBV6-2 or TRBV6-3 to TRBJ2-2; D is ambiguous. The CDR3 region is CASSPTGELFF. CDR3 nucleotide sequence: TGTGCCAGCAGTCCAACCGGGGAGCTGTTTTTT.